The clone carrying this T cell receptor beta chain was counted only a few times. Its target is not known. It is likely a read error, because the conserved phenylalanine at the end of the CDR3 is missing. Amplified TCR beta CDR3 regions came from RNA transcripts. An initial round of RT-PCR targeting the TCR CDR3 relied on the HTBI primer set. TCRdb re-called the multiplex PCR reads through MiXCR, storing one row per CDR3 protein. The data contain 500,000 or so distinct CDR3 sequences, roughly 17% of them singletons. Ophthalmopathy patients all had a Clinical Activity Score of at least 3, a NOSPECS grade of at least 4 and disease under 3 months old. Not enrolled were patients with uncontrolled infection, other autoimmune disease, pregnancy or lactation. Clinical symptoms, serum thyroxine, TRAb, thyroid ultrasound and orbital computed tomography established diagnosis. The data were taken from a study of T cells in Graves' hyperthyroidism and ophthalmopathy.

Broader study findings: The majority of expanded thyroid clonotypes above 0.001 also appeared in blood.

Germline CDR1 and CDR2: SGHAT and FQNNGV. Trimming stripped 1 base from V and 7 bases from J, with 11 bases between. This CDR3 region has 15 residues. J is TRBJ1-6 and V is TRBV11-2; weak D call: TRBD1 (5 bases). The receptor comes from a woman in her late teens or twenties with Graves' ophthalmopathy. Input material: blood. The CDR3 spells CASSLAGGLNSPLHL. In DNA form, the CDR3 reads TGTGCCAGCAGCTTAGCGGGGGGATTGAATTCACCCCTCCACCTT.